The 21 T cell receptor beta chains below were found in one sample sequenced in a study of shared clonotypes between healthy human individuals. Here immunoSEQ multiplex PCR was the method, and the copy in TCRdb shows in-frame clones only, minus some. The sample contains 2 million to 3 million clones, approximately 90% of which appear only once. Sequencing was carried out using naive CD4+ T cells sorted from blood. Subset specified: CD45RA+ positively selected. The source is a man aged 18 to 30 in good health.

The J gene is TRBJ2-3, the V gene TRBV7-2, with TRBD2 identical over 7 bases. CDR3 size: 15 residues. V lost 7 bases to trimming and J lost 1 base; unmatched junction nucleotides: 8. Germline V lookup: CDR1 SGHTA, CDR2 FQGNSA. The CDR3 is CASTLVAGGTDTQYF. The CDR3 DNA sequence: TGTGCCAGCACCCTAGTCGCGGGAGGCACAGATACGCAGTATTTT.

The chain couples TRBV2 to TRBJ1-1; D gene uncertain. CDR3 length: 14 amino acids. Germline V CDR1 and CDR2: SNHLY, FYNNEI. V dropped 10 bases and J dropped 0 bases, with 15 bases sitting between them. In DNA form, the CDR3 reads TGTGCCACCAAGAGGGAAGAGGTGAACACTGAAGCTTTCTTT. It codes for CATKREEVNTEAFF.

This CDR3 reads CASSGAFQGPSGNTIYF. The CDR3 bases are TGTGCCAGCAGCGGGGCCTTCCAGGGGCCCTCTGGAAACACCATATATTTT. The chain employs TRBV9 and TRBJ1-3; tentative D call: TRBD1 (6 bases). Germline V gene data show CDR1 as SGDLS and CDR2 as YYNGEE. The CDR3 extends over 17 amino acids. V was pared by 3 bases and J by 0 bases, with 16 bases between.

This sequence joins TRBV10-3 and TRBJ2-3; 11 bases are a match to TRBD1. V shed 6 bases and J 3 bases; nucleotides not matched to a gene: 5. Per germline, CDR1 ENHRY and CDR2 SYGVKD. The CDR3 extends over 15 amino acids. CDR3 region: CAISRTGGRTDTQYF. The CDR3 nucleotides read TGTGCCATCAGCCGGACAGGGGGCCGAACAGATACGCAGTATTTT.

The chain combines TRBV25-1 with TRBJ1-2; D is possibly TRBD1 (5 bases). Germline values: CDR1 MGHDK, CDR2 SYGVNS. CDR3 length: 13 residues. Trimming removed 5 bases at V and 4 bases at J, with 11 bases between. This CDR3 reads CASSRDEAYGYTF. CDR3 in DNA: TGTGCCAGCAGTCGGGACGAGGCCTATGGCTACACCTTC.

The V and J genes are TRBV28 and TRBJ2-7, with 10 bases fitting TRBD2. Germline values: CDR1 MDHEN, CDR2 SYDVKM. The CDR3 contains 14 residues. V was clipped by 2 bases and J by 5 bases; unmatched bases: 3. CDR3 loop: CASSLLAGADEQYF. Here the CDR3 DNA reads TGTGCCAGCAGTTTACTAGCGGGAGCCGACGAGCAGTACTTC.

This chain joins TRBV29-1 and TRBJ2-7, with D tentatively TRBD1 (6 bases). V was shortened by 4 bases and J by 0 bases, with 16 bases between the two germline ends. Germline V gene lookup returns CDR1 SQVTM and CDR2 ANQGSEA. The CDR3 contains 15 residues. The CDR3 spells CSVARGNSGSYEQYF. In nucleotides, the CDR3 is TGCAGCGTTGCCAGGGGCAACTCGGGCTCCTACGAGCAGTACTTC.

The chain combines TRBV6-6 with TRBJ1-6; D unresolved. CDR1 and CDR2 (germline): MNHNY, SVGAGI (reference sequence). CDR3 length: 14 amino acids. V was shortened by 6 bases and J by 10 bases, with 16 bases between the two germline ends. The CDR3 region is CASRKGRLWSPLHF. For the CDR3, the DNA is TGTGCCAGCAGGAAAGGACGGCTTTGGTCACCCCTCCACTTT.

This chain links TRBV27 with TRBJ1-2; D is perhaps TRBD1 (6 bases). This CDR3 contains 15 residues. Germline CDR1 MNHEY, CDR2 SMNVEV (reference sequence). V was shortened by 5 bases and J by 4 bases, with 17 bases between the two germline ends. The CDR3 loop is CASSPRDIGVYGYTF. CDR3 sequence (DNA): TGTGCCAGCAGTCCGCGGGACATCGGCGTCTATGGCTACACCTTC.

The V call is TRBV30, the J call TRBJ2-2; 9 bases align to TRBD2. Germline V gene sequence: CDR1 GTSNPN, CDR2 SVGIG (reference sequence). The CDR3 is 17 residues long. Trimming at V came to 3 bases and at J to 6 bases, leaving 14 bases not matched to a gene. This CDR3 is CAWRPLSGGTGPGELFF. CDR3 DNA sequence: TGTGCCTGGAGACCACTTAGCGGGGGCACCGGGCCCGGGGAGCTGTTTTTT.

The V gene is TRBV25-1, the J gene TRBJ1-5; possible D gene TRBD1, 5 bases. Trimming left V 1 base short and J 5 bases short, with 12 bases between. The CDR3 is 15 amino acids. Germline V CDR1 and CDR2: MGHDK, SYGVNS. CDR3 residues: CASSECGREYQPQHF. DNA for the CDR3: TGTGCCAGCAGTGAATGTGGCAGGGAGTATCAGCCCCAGCATTTT.

The chain combines TRBV4-2 with TRBJ2-5; the match to TRBD2 covers 10 bases. The CDR3 contains 17 residues. Germline CDR1 is LGHNA and CDR2 is YNFKEQ. Trimming removed 0 bases from V and 2 bases from J; junction bases left unmatched: 6. The CDR3 sequence is CASSQEDLAGEQETQYF. CDR3 nucleotides: TGTGCCAGCAGCCAAGAAGATCTAGCGGGGGAGCAAGAGACCCAGTACTTC.

This chain uses TRBV18 with TRBJ1-4; D remains unclear. Trimming took 5 bases from V and 5 from J, leaving 12 bases between them. CDR3 length equals 14 residues. Germline CDR1 is KGHSH and CDR2 is LQKENI. Here the CDR3 reads CASSSGRTNEKLFF. The DNA for the CDR3 is TGTGCCAGCTCATCTGGTCGTACGAATGAAAAACTGTTTTTT. The entire variable domain, with the rest obtained from reference TRBV18 and TRBJ1-4, is as follows: NAGVMQNPRHLVRRRGQEARLRCSPMKGHSHVYWYRQLPEEGLKFMVYLQKENIIDESGMPKERFSAEFPKEGPSILRIQQVVRGDSAAYFCASSSGRTNEKLFFGSGTQLSVL.

This clone was recorded once. The chain employs TRBV6-1 and TRBJ1-2, with TRBD1 matching over 8 bases. The CDR3 consists of 15 residues. Germline CDR1 MNHNS, CDR2 SASEGT. V lost 0 bases, J lost 4 bases, and 4 bases stayed unmatched. The CDR3 sequence is CASSEAGQVFYGYTF. CDR3 in DNA: TGTGCCAGCAGTGAAGCGGGACAGGTCTTCTATGGCTACACCTTC.

The genes are TRBV6-1 and TRBJ1-2, with 7 bases matching TRBD1. CDR3 length: 12 amino acids. In germline, CDR1 is MNHNS, CDR2 SASEGT. V was clipped by 6 bases and J by 8 bases; unmatched bases: 6. The CDR3 loop reads CASRPGTAGYTF. CDR3 sequence (DNA): TGTGCCAGCAGGCCCGGGACAGCCGGCTACACCTTC.

The rearrangement joins TRBV29-1 to TRBJ1-4, with D possibly TRBD1 on 5 matching bases. The germline V and J ends were trimmed by 7 bases and 2 bases, with 11 bases remaining between them. Germline V gene sequence: CDR1 SQVTM, CDR2 ANQGSEA. This CDR3 spans 13 amino acids. The CDR3, as DNA: TGCAGCGCTGTTGAGGGGACTAATGAAAAACTGTTTTTT. Protein: CSAVEGTNEKLFF.

The CDR3: CASSISGPSSYNEQFF. CDR3 bases: TGCGCCAGCAGCATATCAGGGCCGAGCTCCTACAATGAGCAGTTCTTC. This chain connects TRBV5-1 to TRBJ2-1, with D perhaps TRBD1 (5 bases). Germline V CDR1 and CDR2: SGHRS, YFSETQ. This CDR3 comprises 16 residues. V lost 4 bases and J 0 bases, leaving 14 bases between the germline ends.

V usage is TRBV5-1 and J usage is TRBJ2-2; D not certain. The germline CDR1 and CDR2 sequences are SGHRS and YFSETQ. This CDR3 is 14 amino acids long. V lost 2 bases to trimming and J lost 7 bases, with 12 bases between them. CDR3 nucleotide sequence: TGCGCCAGCAGCTTTGGAGTTTTTGGCGGGGAGCTGTTTTTT. Protein: CASSFGVFGGELFF.

J is TRBJ1-5 and V is TRBV9; D may be TRBD1 (6 bases). Per the germline V gene, CDR1 is SGDLS and CDR2 is YYNGEE. The CDR3 spans 15 residues. V dropped 3 bases and J dropped 4 bases, with 14 bases sitting between them. This CDR3 reads CASSASGQPNQPQHF. The DNA for the CDR3 is TGTGCCAGCAGCGCCTCAGGACAGCCTAATCAGCCCCAGCATTTT.

The chain has TRBV30 and TRBJ2-7, with TRBD1 identical over 7 bases. The junction had 11 bases not matched to a gene; V was cut back by 5 bases and J by 13 bases. The CDR3 has 11 amino acids. The germline V gene has CDR1 GTSNPN and CDR2 SVGIG (reference sequence). This chain's CDR3 is CAWGPGGWTYF. Written as DNA, the CDR3 is TGTGCCTGGGGCCCAGGGGGTTGGACATACTTC.

V gene TRBV6-1 combines with J gene TRBJ2-2; 11 bases map to TRBD2. This CDR3 spans 16 amino acids. The ends lost 2 bases at V and 3 bases at J; junction bases unmatched: 2. Germline CDR1 is MNHNS and CDR2 is SASEGT. The CDR3 sequence: CASSETLAGDTGELFF. CDR3 in DNA: TGTGCCAGCAGTGAAACACTAGCGGGGGACACCGGGGAGCTGTTTTTT.